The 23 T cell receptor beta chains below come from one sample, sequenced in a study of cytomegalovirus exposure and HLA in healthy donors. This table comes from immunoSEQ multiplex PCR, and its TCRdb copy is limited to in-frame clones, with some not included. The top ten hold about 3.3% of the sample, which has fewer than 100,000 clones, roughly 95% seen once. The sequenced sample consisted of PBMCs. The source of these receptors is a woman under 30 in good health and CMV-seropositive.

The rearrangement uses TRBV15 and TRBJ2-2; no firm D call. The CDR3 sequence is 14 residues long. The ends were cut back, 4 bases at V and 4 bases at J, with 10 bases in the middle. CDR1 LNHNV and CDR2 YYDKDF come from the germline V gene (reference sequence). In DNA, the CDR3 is TGTGCCACCAGCACCCGGCTAGGCACCGGGGAGCTGTTTTTT. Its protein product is CATSTRLGTGELFF.

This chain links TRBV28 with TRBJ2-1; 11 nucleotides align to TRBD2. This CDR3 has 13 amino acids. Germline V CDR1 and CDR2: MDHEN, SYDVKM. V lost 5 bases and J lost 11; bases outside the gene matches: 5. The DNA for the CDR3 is TGTGCCAGCAGTCTCACTAGCGGGAGCCAGCAGTTCTTC. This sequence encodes CASSLTSGSQQFF.

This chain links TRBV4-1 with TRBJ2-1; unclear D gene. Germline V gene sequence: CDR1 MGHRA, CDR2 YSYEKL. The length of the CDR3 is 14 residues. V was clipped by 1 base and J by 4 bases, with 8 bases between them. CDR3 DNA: TGCGCCAGCAGCCAAGCACCCGCGTACAATGAGCAGTTCTTC. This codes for CASSQAPAYNEQFF.

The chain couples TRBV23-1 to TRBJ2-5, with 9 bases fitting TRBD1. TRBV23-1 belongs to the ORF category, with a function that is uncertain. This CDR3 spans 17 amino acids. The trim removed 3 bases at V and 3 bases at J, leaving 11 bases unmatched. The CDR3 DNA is TGCGCCAGCAGTCACCTCTGGACAGGGGAGGGCGAAGAGACCCAGTACTTC. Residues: CASSHLWTGEGEETQYF.

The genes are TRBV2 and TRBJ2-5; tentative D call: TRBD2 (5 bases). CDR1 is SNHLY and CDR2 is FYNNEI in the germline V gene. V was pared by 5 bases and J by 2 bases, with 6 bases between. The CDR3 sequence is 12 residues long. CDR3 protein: CASSSGQETQYF. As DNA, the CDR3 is TGTGCCAGCAGTAGCGGACAAGAGACCCAGTACTTC.

The CDR3 bases are TGTGCCACGCACAGGGGTGGCGGGGAGCTGTTTTTT. It yields the protein CATHRGGGELFF. V usage is TRBV18 and J usage is TRBJ2-2; TRBD1 aligns across 7 bases. The V gene's germline CDR1 is KGHSH and CDR2 LQKENI. This CDR3 is built from 12 residues. V was pared by 10 bases and J by 7 bases, with 6 bases of the junction left unmatched.

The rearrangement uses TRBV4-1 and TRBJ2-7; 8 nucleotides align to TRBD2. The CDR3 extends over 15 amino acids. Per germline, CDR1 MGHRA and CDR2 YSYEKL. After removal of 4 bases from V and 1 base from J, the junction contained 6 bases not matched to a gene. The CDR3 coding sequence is TGCGCCAGCAGCCCGGCGGCGGGGGGATCCTACGAGCAGTACTTC. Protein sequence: CASSPAAGGSYEQYF.

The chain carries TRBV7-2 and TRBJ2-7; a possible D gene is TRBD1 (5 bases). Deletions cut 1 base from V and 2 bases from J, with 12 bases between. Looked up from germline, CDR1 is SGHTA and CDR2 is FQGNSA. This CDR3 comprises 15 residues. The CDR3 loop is CASSLVVDNPYEQYF. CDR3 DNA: TGTGCCAGCAGCTTAGTCGTGGACAATCCCTACGAGCAGTACTTC.

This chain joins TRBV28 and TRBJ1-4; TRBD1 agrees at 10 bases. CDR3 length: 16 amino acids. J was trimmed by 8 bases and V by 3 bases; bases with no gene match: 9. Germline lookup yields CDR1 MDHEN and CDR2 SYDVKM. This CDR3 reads CASSLALTGGREKLFF. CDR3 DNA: TGTGCCAGCAGTTTGGCCCTGACAGGGGGCAGGGAAAAACTGTTTTTT.

CDR3: CASSNRDYEQYF. The CDR3, as DNA: TGTGCCAGCAGCAACAGGGACTACGAGCAGTACTTC. The chain uses TRBV5-5 and TRBJ2-7, with D tentatively TRBD1 (6 bases). CDR1 and CDR2 from the germline V gene are SGHKS and YYEKEE (reference sequence). V lost 4 bases, J lost 3 bases, and 8 bases lay in between. This CDR3 has 12 amino acids.

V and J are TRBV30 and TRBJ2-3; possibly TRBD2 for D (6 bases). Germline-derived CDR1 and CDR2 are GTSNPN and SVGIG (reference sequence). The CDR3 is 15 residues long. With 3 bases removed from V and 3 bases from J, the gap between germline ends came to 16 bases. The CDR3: CAWRGRDLGTDTQYF. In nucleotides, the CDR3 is TGTGCCTGGAGAGGAAGGGACTTAGGGACAGATACGCAGTATTTT.

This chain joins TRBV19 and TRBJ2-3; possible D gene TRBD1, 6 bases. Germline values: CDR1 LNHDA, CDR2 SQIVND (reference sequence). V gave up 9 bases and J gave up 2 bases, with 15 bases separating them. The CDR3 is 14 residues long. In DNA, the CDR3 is TGTGCCAGCCGCCGACAGGTATTCACAGATACGCAGTATTTT. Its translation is CASRRQVFTDTQYF.

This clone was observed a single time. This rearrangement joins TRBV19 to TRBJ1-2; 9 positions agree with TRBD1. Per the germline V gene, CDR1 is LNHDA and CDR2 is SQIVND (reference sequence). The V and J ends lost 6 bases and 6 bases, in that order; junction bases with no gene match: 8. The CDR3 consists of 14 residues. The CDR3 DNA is TGTGCCAGTAGGAAGTGGGACAGGGAGGATGGCTACACCTTC. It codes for CASRKWDREDGYTF. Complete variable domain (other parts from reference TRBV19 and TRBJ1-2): DGGITQSPKYLFRKEGQNVTLSCEQNLNHDAMYWYRQDPGQGLRLIYYSQIVNDFQKGDIAEGYSVSREKKESFPLTVTSAQKNPTAFYLCASRKWDREDGYTFGSGTRLTVV.

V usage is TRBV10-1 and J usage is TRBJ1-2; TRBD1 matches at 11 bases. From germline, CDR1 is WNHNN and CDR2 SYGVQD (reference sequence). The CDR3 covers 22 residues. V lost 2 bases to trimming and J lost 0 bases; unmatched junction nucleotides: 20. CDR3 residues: CASSERGTGGTVRLIANYGYTF. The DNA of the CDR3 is TGCGCCAGCAGTGAGAGGGGGACAGGGGGAACGGTCCGACTTATAGCTAACTATGGCTACACCTTC.

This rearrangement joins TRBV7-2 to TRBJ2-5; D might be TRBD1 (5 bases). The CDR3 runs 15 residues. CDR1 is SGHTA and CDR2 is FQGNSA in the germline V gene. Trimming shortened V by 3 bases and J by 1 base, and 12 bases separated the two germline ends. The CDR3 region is CASSFNQGSQETQYF. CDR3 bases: TGTGCCAGCAGCTTTAATCAGGGTTCCCAAGAGACCCAGTACTTC.

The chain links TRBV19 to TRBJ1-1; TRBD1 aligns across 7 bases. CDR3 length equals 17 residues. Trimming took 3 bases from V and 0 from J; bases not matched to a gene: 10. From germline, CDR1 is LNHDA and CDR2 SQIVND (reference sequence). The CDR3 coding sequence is TGTGCCAGTAGTATCTTCCCACAGGGGTCGGTGAACACTGAAGCTTTCTTT. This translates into CASSIFPQGSVNTEAFF.

CDR3 in DNA: TGTGCCAGCAGCTTAAAGCCGGGACTCCTGCACAATGAGCAGTTCTTC. It specifies CASSLKPGLLHNEQFF. This sequence joins TRBV7-3 and TRBJ2-1; weak D call: TRBD2 (6 bases). V gave up 1 base and J gave up 5 bases, with 15 bases separating them. Looked up from germline, CDR1 is SGHTA and CDR2 is FQGTGA. The length of the CDR3 is 16 residues.

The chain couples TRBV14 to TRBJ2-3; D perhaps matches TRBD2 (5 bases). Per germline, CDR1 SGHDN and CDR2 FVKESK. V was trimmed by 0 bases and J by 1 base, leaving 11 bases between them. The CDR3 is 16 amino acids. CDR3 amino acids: CASSQEALGRTDTQYF. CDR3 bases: TGTGCCAGCAGCCAAGAGGCACTAGGACGCACAGATACGCAGTATTTT.

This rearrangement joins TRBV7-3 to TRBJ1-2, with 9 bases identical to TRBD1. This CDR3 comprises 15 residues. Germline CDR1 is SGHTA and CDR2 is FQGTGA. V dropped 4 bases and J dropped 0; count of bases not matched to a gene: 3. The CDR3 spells CASSSTGGSNYGYTF. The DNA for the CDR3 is TGTGCCAGCAGCTCCACAGGGGGCTCTAACTATGGCTACACCTTC. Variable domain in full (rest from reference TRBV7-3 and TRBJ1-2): GAGVSQTPSNKVTEKGKYVELRCDPISGHTALYWYRQSLGQGPEFLIYFQGTGAADDSGLPNDRFFAVRPEGSVSTLKIQRTERGDSAVYLCASSSTGGSNYGYTFGSGTRLTVV.

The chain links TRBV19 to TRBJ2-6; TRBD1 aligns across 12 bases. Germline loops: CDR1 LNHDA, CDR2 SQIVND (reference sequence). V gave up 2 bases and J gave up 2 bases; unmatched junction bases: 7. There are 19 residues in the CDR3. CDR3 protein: CASSIRGDRGLAGANVLTF. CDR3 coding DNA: TGTGCCAGTAGTATACGCGGGGACAGGGGGCTAGCTGGGGCCAACGTCCTGACTTTC. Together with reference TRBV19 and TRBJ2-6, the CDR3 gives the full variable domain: DGGITQSPKYLFRKEGQNVTLSCEQNLNHDAMYWYRQDPGQGLRLIYYSQIVNDFQKGDIAEGYSVSREKKESFPLTVTSAQKNPTAFYLCASSIRGDRGLAGANVLTFGAGSRLTVL.

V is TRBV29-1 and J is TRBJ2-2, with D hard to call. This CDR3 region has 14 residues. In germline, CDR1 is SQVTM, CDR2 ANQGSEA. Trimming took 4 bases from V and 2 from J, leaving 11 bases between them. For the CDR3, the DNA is TGCAGCGTTGCTCGGCAGACTAACACCGGGGAGCTGTTTTTT. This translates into CSVARQTNTGELFF.

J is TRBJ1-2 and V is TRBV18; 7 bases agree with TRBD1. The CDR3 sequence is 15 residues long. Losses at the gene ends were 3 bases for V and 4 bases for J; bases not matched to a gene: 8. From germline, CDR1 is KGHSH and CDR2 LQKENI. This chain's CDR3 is CASSPQTTGLYGYTF. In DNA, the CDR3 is TGTGCCAGCTCACCCCAGACGACAGGGCTCTATGGCTACACCTTC.

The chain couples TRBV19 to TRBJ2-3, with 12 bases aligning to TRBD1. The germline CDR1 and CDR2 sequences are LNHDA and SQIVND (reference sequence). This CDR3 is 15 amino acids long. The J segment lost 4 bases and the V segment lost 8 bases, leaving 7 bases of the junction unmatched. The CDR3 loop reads CASRRDRGLPDTQYF. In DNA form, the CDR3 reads TGTGCCAGTCGCCGGGACAGGGGGCTCCCAGATACGCAGTATTTT.